This TCR beta chain emerged from a study of T cell changes during pregnancy in multiple sclerosis. The germline V gene encodes CDR1 MNHEY and CDR2 SVGAGI. J was trimmed by 1 base and V by 0 bases; bases with no gene match: 0. This CDR3 spans 15 amino acids. The protocol was immunoSEQ multiplex PCR, while the TCRdb copy is restricted to in-frame clones and leaves out a portion. The sample records 45,000 to 65,000 clones, over 90% being singletons. The input for sequencing was CD8+ T cells from peripheral blood mononuclear cells, taken in the third trimester of pregnancy. The origin of this receptor is a female donor with multiple sclerosis, enrolled in a pregnancy study. The rearrangement joins TRBV6-5 to TRBJ2-1; 7 nucleotides agree with TRBD2. CDR3 sequence: CASSYSGGSYNEQFF. CDR3 in DNA: TGTGCCAGCAGTTACTCGGGGGGGTCCTACAATGAGCAGTTCTTC.